This record covers a single TCR beta chain. No antigen is known for it. No clone much larger than this one lies a single base away; base qualities are absent. The receptor library was made with the immunoSEQ multiplex PCR assay. On the study's bioinformatics: A statistical classification framework was built to diagnose cytomegalovirus status from the catalog of TCR beta chain sequences. Drawn from immuneACCESS, this table holds only the in-frame rearrangements with V and J called that TCRdb kept. Clones are partly lost; checked studies trace under half to an unresolved V gene and leave the rest unexplained. The V and J calls and clone size were taken over from that table, and D and trimming were inferred from the DNA. Within this sample are 150,000 to 200,000 clones, with roughly 88% of them counted one time only. More than 1.2% of the sample is held by the ten biggest clonotypes. The donors were included in the validation cohort of approximately 130 subjects, a group kept apart from the roughly 670-subject first cohort.

This sample was included in a study of cytomegalovirus exposure and HLA in healthy donors (dated 2017 in TCRdb). Looking at the study overall: The roughly 670 repertoires of the first cohort and the approximately 130 validation repertoires were produced on the same platform, according to a later analysis. A separate validation cohort of more than 100 different subjects was used in addition to the roughly 700-subject first cohort. To predict cytomegalovirus infection status, the study brought together high-throughput TCR immunosequencing, statistical association of individual TCRs with disease status, and machine learning. The study was designed to test whether signatures of past pathogen exposure could be identified by cataloging public T cell receptors.

Results and caveats for the whole study, not just this receptor: Cytomegalovirus status was reported to be diagnosed by the classifier with high specificity and sensitivity in both the original and validation cohorts. All 120 or so repertoires were used to score co-occurrence in the validation cohort in a later analysis, because that analysis had no HLA typing for the cohort. Of the cluster scores, 85% to 95% were above 0 in a later analysis, which found that TCRs clustered in the first cohort also tended to co-occur in the 95 to 150 validation repertoires. The study listed 164 TCR beta chains as associated with cytomegalovirus. It was suggested by the authors that the approach could potentially be generalized to other disease states and immunological phenotypes. Most TCR sequences were observed very rarely across donors, whereas some public TCRs were present in many individuals. A few of the identified cytomegalovirus-associated TCR beta chains were confirmed in vitro to be specific for cytomegalovirus antigens.

Trimming at the junction amounts to 4 bases on V and 3 bases on J, and the germline ends lie 10 bases apart. Taken from cysteine to phenylalanine, the CDR3 has 14 residues. Only the CDR3 region is kept as DNA, spanning 42 bases read in frame from base 1. CDR1 and CDR2 are read off the germline V gene as SGHTS and YDEGEE. Sequencing used PBMCs. The V and J genes are TRBV5-8 and TRBJ1-4, with the D gene call left open. The TCR sequence derives from a young woman in good health and CMV-seronegative. CDR3 region: CASSLVLANEKLFF. The bases read TGTGCCAGCAGCCTGGTACTGGCTAATGAAAAACTGTTTTTT. Joined to the reference TRBV5-8 and TRBJ1-4 proteins, this CDR3 gives the full variable domain: EAGVTQSPTHLIKTRGQQATLRCSPISGHTSVYWYQQALGLGLQFLLWYDEGEERNRGNFPPRFSGRQFPNYSSELNVNALELEDSALYLCASSLVLANEKLFFGSGTQLSVL.